The following is a T cell receptor (beta chain) sequence with its context. Its specificity is not known. CDR1 is SGHDN and CDR2 is FVKESK in the germline V gene. CDR3 length: 12 residues. With 9 bases removed from V and 4 bases from J, the gap between germline ends came to 9 bases. The unexposed donors gave CD4+ T cells in about 2011-2018, prior to COVID-19. Naive and memory CD4+ T cells came from enriched cryopreserved PBMCs. Deep TCR-beta sequencing used DNA from uncultured naive and memory CD4+ T cells. Sequenced by immunoSEQ multiplex PCR; TCRdb stores in-frame clones only, minus some. The sample lists around 65,000 clones, 87% occurring once. This record belongs to a study of CD4 T cells in relation to SARS-CoV-2 and coronaviruses. Study-wide results and limits: No donor gave both pre-pandemic and post-infection samples. Memory recall responses, not primary responses primed in culture, are what the assay detects.

The chain joins TRBV14 to TRBJ1-4; D remains unclear. Input material: memory CD4+ T cells from PBMCs. The receptor comes from a human donor in good health. The CDR3 protein is CASSTHNEKLFF. CDR3 nucleotide sequence: TGTGCCAGTTCCACTCATAATGAAAAACTGTTTTTT.